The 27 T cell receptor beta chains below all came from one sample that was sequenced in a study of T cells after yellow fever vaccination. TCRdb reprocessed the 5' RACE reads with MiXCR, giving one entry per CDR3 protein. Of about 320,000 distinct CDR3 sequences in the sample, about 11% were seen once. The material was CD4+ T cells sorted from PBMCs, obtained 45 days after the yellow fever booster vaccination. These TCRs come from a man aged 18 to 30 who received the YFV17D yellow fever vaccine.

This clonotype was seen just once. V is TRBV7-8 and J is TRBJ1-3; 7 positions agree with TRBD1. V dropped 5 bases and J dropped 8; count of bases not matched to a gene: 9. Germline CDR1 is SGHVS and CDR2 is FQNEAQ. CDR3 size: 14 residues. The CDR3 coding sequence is TGTGCCAGCAGCCCACTAGACAGGGACCACACCATATATTTT. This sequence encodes CASSPLDRDHTIYF. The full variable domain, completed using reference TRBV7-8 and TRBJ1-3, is GAGVSQSPRYKVAKRGQDVALRCDPISGHVSLFWYQQALGQGPEFLTYFQNEAQLDKSGLPSDRFFAERPEGSVSTLKIQRTQQEDSAVYLCASSPLDRDHTIYFGEGSWLTVV.

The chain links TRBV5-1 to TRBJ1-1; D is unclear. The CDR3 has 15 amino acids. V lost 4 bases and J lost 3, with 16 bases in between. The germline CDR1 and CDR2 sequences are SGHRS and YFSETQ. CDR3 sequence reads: CASSVDTVRDTEAFF. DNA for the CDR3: TGCGCCAGCAGCGTCGACACGGTACGCGACACTGAAGCTTTCTTT. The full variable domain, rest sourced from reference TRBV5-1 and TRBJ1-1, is KAGVTQTPRYLIKTRGQQVTLSCSPISGHRSVSWYQQTPGQGLQFLFEYFSETQRNKGNFPGRFSGRQFSNSRSEMNVSTLELGDSALYLCASSVDTVRDTEAFFGQGTRLTVV.

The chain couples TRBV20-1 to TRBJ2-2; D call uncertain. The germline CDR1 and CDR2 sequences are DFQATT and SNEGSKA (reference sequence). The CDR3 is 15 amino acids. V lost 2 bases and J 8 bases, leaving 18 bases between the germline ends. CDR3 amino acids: CSARPGGSLGGELFF. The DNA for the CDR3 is TGCAGTGCTAGACCCGGCGGCTCCCTCGGGGGGGAGCTGTTTTTT.

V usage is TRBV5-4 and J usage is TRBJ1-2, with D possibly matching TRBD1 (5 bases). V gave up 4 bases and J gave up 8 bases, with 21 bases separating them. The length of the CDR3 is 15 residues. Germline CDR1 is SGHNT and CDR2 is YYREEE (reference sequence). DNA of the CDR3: TGTGCCAGCAGCACCGGGGGAGGGCTTCAGGAGGGCTACACCTTC. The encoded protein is CASSTGGGLQEGYTF. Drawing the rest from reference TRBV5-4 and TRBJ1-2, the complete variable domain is ETGVTQSPTHLIKTRGQQVTLRCSSQSGHNTVSWYQQALGQGPQFIFQYYREEENGRGNFPPRFSGLQFPNYSSELNVNALELDDSALYLCASSTGGGLQEGYTFGSGTRLTVV.

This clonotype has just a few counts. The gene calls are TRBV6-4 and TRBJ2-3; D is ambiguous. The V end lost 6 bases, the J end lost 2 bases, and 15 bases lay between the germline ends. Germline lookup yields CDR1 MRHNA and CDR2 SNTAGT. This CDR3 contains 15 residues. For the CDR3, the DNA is TGTGCCAGCAGCCCAACGGTCGGTGTCACAGATACGCAGTATTTT. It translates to CASSPTVGVTDTQYF.

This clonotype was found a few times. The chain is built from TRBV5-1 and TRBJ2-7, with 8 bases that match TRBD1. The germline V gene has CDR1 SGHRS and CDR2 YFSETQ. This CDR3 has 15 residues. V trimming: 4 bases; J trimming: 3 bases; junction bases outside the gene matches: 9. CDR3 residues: CASSPTDRVNYEQYF. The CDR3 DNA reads TGCGCCAGCAGCCCCACGGACAGGGTGAACTACGAGCAGTACTTC.

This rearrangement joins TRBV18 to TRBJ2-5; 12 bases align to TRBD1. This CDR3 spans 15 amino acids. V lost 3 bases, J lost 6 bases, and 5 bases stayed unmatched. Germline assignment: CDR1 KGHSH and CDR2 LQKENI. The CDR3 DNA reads TGTGCCAGCTCACCCCCGGGACAGGGGGCCAAGACCCAGTACTTC. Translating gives CASSPPGQGAKTQYF.

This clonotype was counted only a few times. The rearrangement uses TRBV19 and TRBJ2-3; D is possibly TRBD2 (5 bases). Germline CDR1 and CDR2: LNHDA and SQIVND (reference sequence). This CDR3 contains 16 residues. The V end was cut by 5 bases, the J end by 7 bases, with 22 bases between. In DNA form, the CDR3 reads TGTGCCAGTAGTTCCCGGGATAGCCAAATCCCGCATACGCAGTATTTT. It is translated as CASSSRDSQIPHTQYF.

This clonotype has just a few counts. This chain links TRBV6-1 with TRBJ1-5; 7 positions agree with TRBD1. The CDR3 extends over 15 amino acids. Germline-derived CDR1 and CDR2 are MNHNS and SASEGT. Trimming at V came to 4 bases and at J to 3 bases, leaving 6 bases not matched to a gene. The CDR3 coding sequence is TGTGCCAGCAGTGTACAGACAGGGATCAATCAGCCCCAGCATTTT. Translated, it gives CASSVQTGINQPQHF.

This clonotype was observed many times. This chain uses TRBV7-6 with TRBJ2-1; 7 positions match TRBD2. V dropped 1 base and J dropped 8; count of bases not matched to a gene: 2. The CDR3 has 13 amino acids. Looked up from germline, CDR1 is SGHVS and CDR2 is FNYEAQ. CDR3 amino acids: CASSLVGGDEQFF. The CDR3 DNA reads TGTGCCAGCAGCTTAGTGGGGGGGGATGAGCAGTTCTTC.

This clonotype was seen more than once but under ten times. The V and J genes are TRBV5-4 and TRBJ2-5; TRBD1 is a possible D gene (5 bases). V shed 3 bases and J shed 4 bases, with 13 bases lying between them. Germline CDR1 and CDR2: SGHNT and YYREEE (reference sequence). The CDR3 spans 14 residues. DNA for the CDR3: TGTGCCAGCAGCTCACCCCGGACACTAGAGACCCAGTACTTC. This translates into CASSSPRTLETQYF.

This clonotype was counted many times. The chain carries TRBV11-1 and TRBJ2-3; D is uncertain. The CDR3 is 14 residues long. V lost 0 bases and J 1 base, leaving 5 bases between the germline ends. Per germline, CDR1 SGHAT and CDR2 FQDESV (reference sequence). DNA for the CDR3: TGTGCCAGCAGCTTAGCGTTGGGCACAGATACGCAGTATTTT. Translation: CASSLALGTDTQYF.

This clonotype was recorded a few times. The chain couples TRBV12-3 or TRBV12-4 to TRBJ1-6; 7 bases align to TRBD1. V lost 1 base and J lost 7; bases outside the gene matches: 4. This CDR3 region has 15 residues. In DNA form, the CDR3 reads TGTGCCAGCAGTTTAGTCACAGGGGCGAATTCACCCCTCCACTTT. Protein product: CASSLVTGANSPLHF.

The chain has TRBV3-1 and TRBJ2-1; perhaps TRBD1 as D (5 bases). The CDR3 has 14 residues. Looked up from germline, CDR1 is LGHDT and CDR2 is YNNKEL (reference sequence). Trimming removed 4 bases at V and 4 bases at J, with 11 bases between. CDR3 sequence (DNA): TGTGCCAGCAGCCCCAGAGCAGGGTACAATGAGCAGTTCTTC. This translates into CASSPRAGYNEQFF.

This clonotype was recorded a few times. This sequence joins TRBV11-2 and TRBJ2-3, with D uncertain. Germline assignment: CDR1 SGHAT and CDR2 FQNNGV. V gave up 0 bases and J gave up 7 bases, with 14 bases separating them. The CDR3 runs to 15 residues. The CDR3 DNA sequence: TGTGCCAGCAGCTTAGATCCCGAGACTGTAAATACGCAGTATTTT. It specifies CASSLDPETVNTQYF.

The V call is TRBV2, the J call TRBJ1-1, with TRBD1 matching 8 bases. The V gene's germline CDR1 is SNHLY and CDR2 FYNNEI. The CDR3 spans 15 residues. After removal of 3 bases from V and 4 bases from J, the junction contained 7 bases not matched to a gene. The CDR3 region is CASSDAGGAGTEAFF. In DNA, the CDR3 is TGTGCCAGCAGTGACGCAGGGGGCGCGGGCACTGAAGCTTTCTTT.

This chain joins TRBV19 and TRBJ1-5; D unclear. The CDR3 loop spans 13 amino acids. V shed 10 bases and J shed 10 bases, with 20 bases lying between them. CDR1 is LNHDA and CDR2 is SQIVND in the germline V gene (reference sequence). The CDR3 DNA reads TGTGCCACCGCCGCGGCAGCTCCTTATCCCCAGCATTTT. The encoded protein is CATAAAAPYPQHF.

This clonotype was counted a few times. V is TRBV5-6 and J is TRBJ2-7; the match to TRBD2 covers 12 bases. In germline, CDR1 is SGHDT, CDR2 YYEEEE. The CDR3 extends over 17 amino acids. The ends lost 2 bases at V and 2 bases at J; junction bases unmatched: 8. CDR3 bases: TGTGCCAGCAGCTTTGGACTAGCGGGGACCCTAACCTACGAGCAGTACGTC. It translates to CASSFGLAGTLTYEQYV.

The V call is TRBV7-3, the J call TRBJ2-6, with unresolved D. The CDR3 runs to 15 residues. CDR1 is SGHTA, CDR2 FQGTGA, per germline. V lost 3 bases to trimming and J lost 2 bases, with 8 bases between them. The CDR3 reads CASSLSSPGANVLTF. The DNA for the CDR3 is TGTGCCAGCAGCTTGAGCAGCCCTGGGGCCAACGTCCTGACTTTC.

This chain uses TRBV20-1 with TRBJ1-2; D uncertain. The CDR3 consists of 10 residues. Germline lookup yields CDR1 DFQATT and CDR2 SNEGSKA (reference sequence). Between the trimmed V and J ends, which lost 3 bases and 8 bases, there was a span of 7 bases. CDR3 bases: TGCAGTGCTAGGACGGGAGGCTACACCTTC. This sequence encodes CSARTGGYTF.

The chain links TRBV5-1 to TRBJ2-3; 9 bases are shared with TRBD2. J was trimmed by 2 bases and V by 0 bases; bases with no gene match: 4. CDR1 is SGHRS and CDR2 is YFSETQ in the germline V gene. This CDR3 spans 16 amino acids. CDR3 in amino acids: CASSLAASGNTDTQYF. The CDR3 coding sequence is TGCGCCAGCAGCTTGGCAGCTAGCGGGAACACAGATACGCAGTATTTT.

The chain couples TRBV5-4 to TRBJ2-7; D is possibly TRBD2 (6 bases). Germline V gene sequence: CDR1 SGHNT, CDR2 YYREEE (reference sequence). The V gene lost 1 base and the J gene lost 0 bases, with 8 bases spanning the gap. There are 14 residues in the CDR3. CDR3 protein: CASSLLGSSYEQYF. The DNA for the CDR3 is TGTGCCAGCAGCTTGCTCGGGAGCTCCTACGAGCAGTACTTC.

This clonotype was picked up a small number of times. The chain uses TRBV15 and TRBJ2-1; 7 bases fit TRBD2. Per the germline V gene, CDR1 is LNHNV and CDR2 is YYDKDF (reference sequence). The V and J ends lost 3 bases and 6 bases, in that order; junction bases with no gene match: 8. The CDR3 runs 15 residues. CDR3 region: CATSRRASGSNEQFF. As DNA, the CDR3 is TGTGCCACCAGCAGGAGGGCTAGCGGTTCCAATGAGCAGTTCTTC.

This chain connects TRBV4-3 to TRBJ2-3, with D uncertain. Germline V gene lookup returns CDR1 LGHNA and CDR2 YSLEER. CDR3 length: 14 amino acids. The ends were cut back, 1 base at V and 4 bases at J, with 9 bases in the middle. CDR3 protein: CASSQAEPSDTQYF. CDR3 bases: TGCGCCAGCAGCCAAGCCGAGCCCTCAGATACGCAGTATTTT.

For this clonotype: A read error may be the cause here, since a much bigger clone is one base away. The chain's CDR3 is CASSPRWSSGGNVLTF. Here the CDR3 DNA reads TGTGCCAGCAGTCCCAGGTGGAGCTCTGGGGGCAACGTCCTGACTTTC. This chain links TRBV2 with TRBJ2-6; D could derive from TRBD1 or TRBD2 (5 bases each). The germline gives CDR1 SNHLY, CDR2 FYNNEI. This CDR3 spans 16 amino acids.

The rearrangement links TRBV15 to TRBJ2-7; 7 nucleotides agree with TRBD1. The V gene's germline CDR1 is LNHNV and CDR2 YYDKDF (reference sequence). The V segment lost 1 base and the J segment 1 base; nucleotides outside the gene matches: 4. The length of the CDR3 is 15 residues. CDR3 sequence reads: CATSRGGRGSYEQYF. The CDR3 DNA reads TGTGCCACCAGCAGAGGGGGCAGGGGGTCCTACGAGCAGTACTTC.

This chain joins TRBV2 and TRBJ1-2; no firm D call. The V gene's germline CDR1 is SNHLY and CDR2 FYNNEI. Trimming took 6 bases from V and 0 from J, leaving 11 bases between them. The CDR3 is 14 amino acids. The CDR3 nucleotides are TGTGCCAGCAGGGGCCAGTACTCTAACTATGGCTACACCTTC. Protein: CASRGQYSNYGYTF. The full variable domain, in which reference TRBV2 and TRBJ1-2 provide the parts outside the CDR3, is EPEVTQTPSHQVTQMGQEVILRCVPISNHLYFYWYRQILGQKVEFLVSFYNNEISEKSEIFDDQFSVERPDGSNFTLKIRSTKLEDSAMYFCASRGQYSNYGYTFGSGTRLTVV.